The clone carrying this TCR beta chain was detected a few times. No antigen is known for it. CDR1 is SGHRS and CDR2 is YFSETQ in the germline V gene. Losses at the gene ends were 7 bases for V and 2 bases for J; bases not matched to a gene: 10. CDR3 length: 16 amino acids. Newly diagnosed hyperthyroidism, duration under 2 months, in patients aged 18 to 65. The study based diagnoses on clinical symptoms, serum thyroxine and TRAb, thyroid ultrasound and orbital computed tomography. The data belong to a study of T cells in Graves' hyperthyroidism and ophthalmopathy. The study, taken as a whole, reports: A 13 V-J signature model discriminated ophthalmopathy versus stable hyperthyroidism.

It was RNA transcripts that yielded the amplified TCR beta CDR3 regions. The HTBI primer set was used in a first-round RT-PCR of the TCR CDR3. TCRdb analysed the multiplex PCR reads with MiXCR anew, one entry per CDR3 protein. This sample carries about 420,000 distinct CDR3 sequences, about a sixth of them seen once, and the ten largest clones take over 12%. This chain links TRBV5-1 with TRBJ2-3, with TRBD2 identical over 10 bases. Material: blood. This sequence originates from a woman aged 18 to 35 with Graves' hyperthyroidism. CDR3 region: CASCMSGGAFTDTQYF. CDR3 in DNA: TGCGCCAGCTGCATGAGCGGGGGGGCTTTCACAGATACGCAGTATTTT.